The 10 T cell receptor beta chains in this list originate from one sample, sequenced in a study of blood T cells in healthy people across ages. Primed by a sample-barcoded 5' primer and a J-beta primer mix, a second PCR proceeded for about 7 to 12 cycles. TCRdb recomputed calls from the 5' RACE reads with MiXCR, one row per CDR3 protein. In the table there are about 1.6 million distinct CDR3 sequences, about 35% of which are singletons. The sample was blood. These receptors were collected from a woman aged 25 to 45 in good health.

J is TRBJ1-2 and V is TRBV2; TRBD1 aligns across 9 bases. This CDR3 spans 14 amino acids. V trimming: 5 bases; J trimming: 7 bases; junction bases outside the gene matches: 8. CDR1 and CDR2 (germline): SNHLY, FYNNEI. The CDR3 reads CASSRQGQGFGYTF. In nucleotides, the CDR3 is TGTGCCAGCAGTCGACAGGGACAGGGTTTTGGCTACACCTTC.

This clonotype appeared a few times. V is TRBV10-3 and J is TRBJ2-3; 10 bases map to TRBD2. Germline CDR1 and CDR2: ENHRY and SYGVKD. The V segment lost 2 bases and the J segment 8 bases; nucleotides outside the gene matches: 7. The CDR3 totals 15 residues. The CDR3 sequence is CAISEASGGSGTQYF. The CDR3 bases are TGTGCCATCAGTGAGGCTAGCGGGGGTTCCGGTACGCAGTATTTT.

The table lists this clonotype with a few counts. This chain uses TRBV10-3 with TRBJ2-1, with TRBD2 as a possible D gene (5 bases). CDR1 is ENHRY and CDR2 is SYGVKD in the germline V gene. The CDR3 loop spans 16 amino acids. Trimming pared 0 bases from V and 0 bases from J, leaving 9 bases between. CDR3 region: CAISESGGHSYNEQFF. The CDR3 nucleotides are TGTGCCATCAGTGAGTCTGGAGGTCACTCCTACAATGAGCAGTTCTTC.

This clonotype was counted between two and nine times. The rearrangement uses TRBV6-6 and TRBJ1-2; 10 positions match TRBD1. The CDR3 is made up of 14 amino acids. V shed 2 bases and J 7 bases; nucleotides not matched to a gene: 4. Germline CDR1 MNHNY, CDR2 SVGAGI (reference sequence). CDR3 DNA: TGTGCCAGCAGTTACCGGGACAGGGGTCTTGGCTACACCTTC. It encodes CASSYRDRGLGYTF.

J is TRBJ2-5 and V is TRBV20-1; 8 positions match TRBD2. TRBJ2-7 matches the DNA end more closely, so the J call is doubtful. CDR1 is DFQATT, CDR2 SNEGSKA, per germline (reference sequence). There are 14 residues in the CDR3. The CDR3 DNA reads TGCAGTGCTAGCAGGCGTAGCGGGATCGACGAGCAGTACTTC. Its translation is CSASRRSGIDEQYF.

The chain uses TRBV10-2 and TRBJ1-1; 8 bases are a match to TRBD1. CDR3 length: 12 residues. After removal of 4 bases from V and 8 bases from J, the junction contained 3 bases not matched to a gene. Germline CDR1 WSHSY, CDR2 SAAADI. The CDR3 bases are TGCGCCAGCAGTGTCAGGGGGCCGGAAGCTTTCTTT. This codes for CASSVRGPEAFF.

The chain couples TRBV5-1 to TRBJ1-2, with D possibly being TRBD1 (5 bases). CDR3 length: 13 amino acids. V was shortened by 7 bases and J by 4 bases, with 14 bases between the two germline ends. Germline CDR1 reads SGHRS; CDR2 reads YFSETQ. The DNA of the CDR3 is TGCGCCAGCGGAACTGGGGCCGCCTATGGCTACACCTTC. Its protein is CASGTGAAYGYTF.

This chain connects TRBV5-6 to TRBJ1-1; perhaps TRBD1 as D (5 bases). The CDR3 extends over 17 amino acids. Deletions cut 3 bases from V and 2 bases from J, with 20 bases between. CDR1 SGHDT and CDR2 YYEEEE come from the germline V gene. For the CDR3, the DNA is TGTGCCAGCAGCTACTACCGGGGCACCTTAATCAACACTGAAGCTTTCTTT. As protein: CASSYYRGTLINTEAFF.

This clonotype was seen a few times. The chain combines TRBV29-1 with TRBJ2-1; the D gene is possibly TRBD2 (6 bases). Germline-derived CDR1 and CDR2 are SQVTM and ANQGSEA. The ends were cut back, 1 base at V and 3 bases at J, with 7 bases in the middle. This CDR3 has 13 residues. The CDR3 DNA is TGCAGCGTTGAAGCGGGAGACTACAATGAGCAGTTCTTC. It specifies CSVEAGDYNEQFF.

This clonotype was seen a few times. This rearrangement joins TRBV10-2 to TRBJ2-1, with TRBD2 identical over 12 bases. V was pared by 0 bases and J by 7 bases, with 4 bases of the junction left unmatched. This CDR3 spans 16 amino acids. Per the germline V gene, CDR1 is WSHSY and CDR2 is SAAADI. The CDR3 nucleotides read TGCGCCAGCAGTGAGTCCCTAGCGGGAGGGAGAAATGAGCAGTTCTTC. Translated, it gives CASSESLAGGRNEQFF.